A selection of T cell receptor beta chains follows, all from one sample in a study of cytomegalovirus exposure and HLA in healthy donors. Sequencing used immunoSEQ multiplex PCR; TCRdb keeps in-frame clones, though not all of them. The sample carries some 130,000 clones, about three fifths recorded once. Input material: PBMCs. These receptors were obtained from a man aged 40-49 years in good health and CMV-seropositive. The conserved cysteine and the conserved F or W are not part of the CDR3 here.

14 | TRBJ2-7 | TRBV23-1 | ASSQFGRMSSYEQY
14 | TRBJ2-1 | TRBV18 | ASSPKLAGQRNEQF
12 | TRBJ1-2 | TRBV7-9 | ASSLGAGNYGYT
13 | TRBJ1-6 | TRBV30 | AWTWGDRPHSPLH
13 | TRBJ1-2 | TRBV27 | ASSLFHSGNYGYT
11 | TRBJ2-1 | TRBV5-4 | ASSLDRVNEQF
13 | TRBJ1-2 | TRBV28 | ASNRPGQGVYGYT
12 | TRBJ1-3 | TRBV5-1 | ASSLAVSGNTIY
12 | TRBJ1-1 | TRBV28 | ASSLIQGNTEAF
12 | TRBJ1-5 | TRBV5-5 | ASSDGPSNQPQH
11 | TRBJ1-5 | TRBV6-1 | ASSEAREGPQH
13 | TRBJ2-7 | TRBV4-1 | ASSRTTSANYEQY
11 | TRBJ1-2 | TRBV6-5 | ASSRNLNYGYT
11 | TRBJ1-4 | TRBV7-8 | ASSAVAGEELF
12 | TRBJ1-1 | TRBV28 | ASSLWGGSTEAF
11 | TRBJ2-7 | TRBV9 | ASSAGLTTQQY
14 | TRBJ2-7 | TRBV5-4 | ASSLRLAGALYEQY
12 | TRBJ1-4 | TRBV6-5 | ASSPARSREKLF
13 | TRBJ2-7 | TRBV7-8 | ASSWVGHVTYEQY
16 | TRBJ2-3 | TRBV18 | ASSPGQGGTFSTDTQY
11 | TRBJ1-1 | TRBV19 | ASKQGIRTEAF
15 | TRBJ2-3 | TRBV4-1 | ASSQTPYGGQVDTQY
12 | TRBJ2-5 | TRBV5-1 | ASSFGQGAETQY
12 | TRBJ2-1 | TRBV7-2 | ASSLMAGNNEQF
13 | TRBJ2-3 | TRBV11-2 | ASSSGQGSTDTQY
12 | TRBJ2-7 | TRBV19 | ASTPGTGPYEQY
10 | TRBJ1-2 | TRBV18 | ASTTGVEGYT
9 | TRBJ1-5 | TRBV28 | ASSGHQPQH
13 | TRBJ1-1 | TRBV19 | ASSIYGGLGSEAF
18 | TRBJ1-5 | TRBV28 | ASTMPRRTGGGWGNQPQH
13 | TRBJ1-2 | TRBV9 | ASSVVPGTNYGYT
12 | TRBJ2-7 | TRBV6-5 | ASSYGAGVGEQY
12 | TRBJ1-3 | TRBV7-3 | ASSLVSVLNTIY
13 | TRBJ1-6 | TRBV29-1 | SVRTGSSYNSPLH
13 | TRBJ2-3 | TRBV2 | ASSDRGLSADTQY
12 | TRBJ1-5 | TRBV29-1 | SVGGQGYGQPQH
12 | TRBJ2-3 | TRBV28 | ASTDGGGADTQY
13 | TRBJ2-2 | TRBV2 | ASVEASGFTGELF
11 | TRBJ1-5 | TRBV10-3 | AISDQGNQPQH
12 | TRBJ1-5 | TRBV6-5 | ASSYGSEGQPQH
16 | TRBJ1-2 | TRBV4-1 | ASSQVPPPLRAPHGYT
13 | TRBJ2-1 | TRBV27 | ASSRTSARLNEQF
13 | TRBJ1-1 | TRBV5-1 | ASMGGVGENTEAF
12 | TRBJ1-2 | TRBV2 | ASSGRGAGVGYT
16 | TRBJ2-3 | TRBV4-1 | ASSTRTSGASLTDTQY
15 | TRBJ2-3 | TRBV7-9 | ASSPAGPGTSRGWQY
11 | TRBJ1-1 | TRBV29-1 | SVELDTNTEAF
15 | TRBJ2-1 | TRBV4-2 | ASSLQSGTTQYWEQF
12 | TRBJ2-7 | TRBV7-9 | ASSLSGRGYEQY
17 | TRBJ2-3 | TRBV7-9 | ASSGDIATSGGATDTQY
12 | TRBJ2-2 | TRBV28 | ASSLVGGFGELF
13 | TRBJ1-5 | TRBV27 | ASRQRGGRSQPQH
14 | TRBJ2-3 | TRBV6-5 | ASSYGLAGVRDTQY